Listed below are T cell receptor beta chains from one sample, sequenced in a study of identical twins. TCRdb processed the 5' RACE reads anew with MiXCR; each CDR3 protein has one entry. In the table there are under 450,000 distinct CDR3 sequences, around 18% of which are singletons. Source material: naive T cells sorted from blood. Receptors originate from a man in his fifties in good health. CDR3s include the opening cysteine and the closing phenylalanine or tryptophan. A D gene is named only where the DNA matches it firmly. Clone size is stated in some rows and not others, as once, few, many or a class when expanded.

CDR3 length | clone size | D gene | J gene | V gene | CDR3 DNA | CDR3 protein
15 | - | TRBD1 | TRBJ2-2 | TRBV6-2/TRBV6-3 | TGTGCCAGCAGCCGGGACAGGGTGGCCACCGGGGAGCTGTTTTTT | CASSRDRVATGELFF
13 | - | - | TRBJ2-3 | TRBV4-2 | TGTGCCAGCAGCCAGGGGCTCGCAGATACGCAGTATTTT | CASSQGLADTQYF
14 | - | - | TRBJ2-7 | TRBV12-3/TRBV12-4 | TGTGCCAGCAGCTATACCGGGACAACCTACGAGCAGTACTTC | CASSYTGTTYEQYF
16 | many | - | TRBJ2-1 | TRBV5-1 | TGCGCCAGCAGCTTCGATAGCAAAAGCTCCTACAATGAGCAGTTCTTC | CASSFDSKSSYNEQFF
16 | few | TRBD1 | TRBJ2-7 | TRBV7-3 | TGTGCCAGCAGCCATCCGGGACAGGGGCGCTCCTACGAGCAGTACTTC | CASSHPGQGRSYEQYF
15 | many | - | TRBJ2-7 | TRBV6-5 | TGTGCCAGCAGTTACTCGTTAGGTTATTTGGGAGAGCAGTACTTC | CASSYSLGYLGEQYF
14 | - | TRBD1 | TRBJ1-1 | TRBV5-6 | TGTGCCAGCAGCTTCGGGACAGGGATTACTGAAGCTTTCTTT | CASSFGTGITEAFF
15 | - | TRBD2 | TRBJ2-7 | TRBV28 | TGTGCCAGCAGTTCCCATCCGGGGGGCTCCTACGAGCAGTACTTC | CASSSHPGGSYEQYF
15 | - | TRBD1 | TRBJ2-7 | TRBV27 | TGTGCCAGCAGTCCCTTTACAGGGGCGGCCTACGAGCAGTACTTC | CASSPFTGAAYEQYF
12 | many | - | TRBJ1-2 | TRBV20-1 | TGCAGTGCTAGACCGGACCCCTATGGCTACACCTTC | CSARPDPYGYTF
13 | few | - | TRBJ2-4 | TRBV24-1 | TGTGCCACCAGCGACACGGGGAGAAACATTCAGTACTTC | CATSDTGRNIQYF
15 | few | - | TRBJ2-7 | TRBV5-6 | TGTGCCAGCAGCTTGGGCGGCAGGGGGGCCTACGAGCAGTACTTC | CASSLGGRGAYEQYF
11 | - | - | TRBJ2-5 | TRBV12-3/TRBV12-4 | TGTGCCAGCGGATCCGAAGAGACCCAGTACTTC | CASGSEETQYF
11 | many | - | TRBJ2-7 | TRBV2 | TGTGCCGTACGAACCAACTACGAGCAGTACTTC | CAVRTNYEQYF
18 | - | TRBD2 | TRBJ2-3 | TRBV6-5 | TGTGCCAGCAGTTACTACGGGGAGAGCGCGGGGGGAACAGATACGCAGTATTTT | CASSYYGESAGGTDTQYF
13 | few | - | TRBJ2-5 | TRBV24-1 | TGTGCCACCAGTGGGGCGAAGGGAGAGACCCAGTACTTC | CATSGAKGETQYF
17 | - | - | TRBJ1-4 | TRBV15 | TGTGCCACCAGCAGAGATAGCCGGCGAGTAGTGGAGGAAAAACTGTTTTTT | CATSRDSRRVVEEKLFF
15 | - | - | TRBJ2-3 | TRBV9 | TGTGCCAGCAGCGTAGACGGTGCTAGCACAGATACGCAGTATTTT | CASSVDGASTDTQYF
14 | few | - | TRBJ2-4 | TRBV4-1 | TGCGCCAGCAGCCAAGGATGGACCACAAACATTCAGTACTTC | CASSQGWTTNIQYF
15 | few | - | TRBJ2-1 | TRBV20-1 | TGCAGTGCTAGAGATTTAGACTGGACCTACAATGAGCAGTTCTTC | CSARDLDWTYNEQFF
15 | - | TRBD1 | TRBJ1-2 | TRBV11-2 | TGTGCCAGCAGCTTAGATCAGGGGACAGTCTATGGCTACACCTTC | CASSLDQGTVYGYTF
16 | - | - | TRBJ2-3 | TRBV28 | TGTGCCAGCGAGACCCCCGGCGGGGGCACCACAGATACGCAGTATTTT | CASETPGGGTTDTQYF
16 | few | TRBD1 | TRBJ2-5 | TRBV24-1 | TGTGCCACCAGTGATTTAATGAGACAGGGAGTCGAGACCCAGTACTTC | CATSDLMRQGVETQYF
14 | many | - | TRBJ2-5 | TRBV27 | TGTGCCAGCAGTTTGGGGACTGGGGGTGAGACCCAGTACTTC | CASSLGTGGETQYF
12 | - | TRBD1 | TRBJ1-2 | TRBV12-3/TRBV12-4 | TGTGCCAGCAGTGGACAGGTCTATGGCTACACCTTC | CASSGQVYGYTF
12 | few | TRBD1 | TRBJ2-7 | TRBV20-1 | TGCAGTGCTCCTGGACAGGCGTACGAGCAGTACTTC | CSAPGQAYEQYF
15 | many | TRBD2 | TRBJ2-2 | TRBV7-2 | TGTGCCAGCAGTCGACTAGCGGCGAACACCGGGGAGCTGTTTTTT | CASSRLAANTGELFF
14 | many | TRBD1 | TRBJ1-2 | TRBV6-5 | TGTGCCAGCAGTTCCAGACAGGGCAACTATGGCTACACCTTC | CASSSRQGNYGYTF
15 | - | TRBD1 | TRBJ1-4 | TRBV11-2 | TGTGCCAGCAGCTTAGATGGGACAGGGGGAGAAAAACTGTTTTTT | CASSLDGTGGEKLFF
17 | many | - | TRBJ2-1 | TRBV12-3/TRBV12-4 | TGTGCCAGCAGTTATACCCCTAGGGGCCACCCTTACAATGAGCAGTTCTTC | CASSYTPRGHPYNEQFF
12 | many | - | TRBJ2-5 | TRBV6-1 | TGTGCCAGCAGTGCAGGGCGAGAGACCCAGTACTTC | CASSAGRETQYF
15 | - | TRBD1 | TRBJ2-7 | TRBV2 | TGTGCCAGCAGTTACCGGGACAGGGGGCTTCACGAGCAGTACTTC | CASSYRDRGLHEQYF
14 | - | TRBD2 | TRBJ2-3 | TRBV6-5 | TGTGCCAGCAGTTACCGGGGGGGCACAGATACGCAGTATTTT | CASSYRGGTDTQYF
15 | - | - | TRBJ1-2 | TRBV6-5 | TGTGCCAGCAGTTACTCGAACAGGGAGGACTATGGCTACACCTTC | CASSYSNREDYGYTF
13 | few | - | TRBJ1-1 | TRBV20-1 | TGCAGTGCTAGAGACCCGGACAGTTTTGCAGCTTTCTTT | CSARDPDSFAAFF
14 | - | - | TRBJ1-2 | TRBV13 | TGTGCCAGCAGCTTAGACGACGACACTGATGGCTACACCTTC | CASSLDDDTDGYTF
13 | few | - | TRBJ2-1 | TRBV7-3 | TGTGCCAGCAGCTTCCCCAACAACAATGAGCAGTTCTTC | CASSFPNNNEQFF
15 | - | - | TRBJ2-7 | TRBV7-2 | TGTGCCAGCAGCTTTTCAATTCAGAATTACTACGAGCAGTACTTC | CASSFSIQNYYEQYF
17 | - | TRBD2 | TRBJ2-3 | TRBV20-1 | TGCAGTGCTAGAACCCCCGGGACTAGCGGAAGCACAGATACGCAGTATTTT | CSARTPGTSGSTDTQYF
16 | - | - | TRBJ2-1 | TRBV7-2 | TGTGCCAGCAGCTCTCCGACAGCAAGCTCCTACAATGAGCAGTTCTTC | CASSSPTASSYNEQFF
14 | few | TRBD2 | TRBJ2-1 | TRBV10-3 | TGTGCCATCAGAGGAGCTAGCGGGGGTGATGAGCAGTTCTTC | CAIRGASGGDEQFF
15 | - | - | TRBJ2-1 | TRBV29-1 | TGCAGCGTTGAAGATCGGGGGAAATCCTACAATGAGCAGTTCTTC | CSVEDRGKSYNEQFF
13 | many | - | TRBJ1-1 | TRBV6-1 | TGTGCCAGCTTGGGACTTCCGAACACTGAAGCTTTCTTT | CASLGLPNTEAFF
14 | few | TRBD2 | TRBJ2-3 | TRBV6-2/TRBV6-3 | TGTGCCAGCAGCCGCGGGGGGCCGAGAGATACGCAGTATTTT | CASSRGGPRDTQYF
14 | few | - | TRBJ2-5 | TRBV20-1 | TGCAGTGCTAGAGACGACAGTCCATTCGAGACCCAGTACTTC | CSARDDSPFETQYF
17 | many | - | TRBJ2-1 | TRBV20-1 | TGCAGTGCTAGAAGGTTTGGGGTGGGGAGCTCCTACAATGAGCAGTTCTTC | CSARRFGVGSSYNEQFF
17 | once | TRBD1 | TRBJ2-7 | TRBV7-8 | TGTGCCAGCAGCTTAGGCCTCCGGGACAGGGCGTCCTACGAGCAGTACTTC | CASSLGLRDRASYEQYF
15 | - | - | TRBJ1-4 | TRBV9 | TGTGCCAGCAGCGATGAGCCCGCGGGGGATGAAAAACTGTTTTTT | CASSDEPAGDEKLFF
14 | - | - | TRBJ1-2 | TRBV20-1 | TGCAGTGCTAGAGATCTCGATTTCAGGGATGGCTACACCTTC | CSARDLDFRDGYTF